What follows are 19 T cell receptor beta chains derived from one specimen sequenced in a study of lymphopenia after photon versus proton radiotherapy. Clones were sequenced by immunoSEQ multiplex PCR, and TCRdb holds only the in-frame ones, with some missing. Of 150,000 to 200,000 clones in the sample, less than 90% were seen once. The starting material was peripheral blood, obtained from a patient treated with photon-based radiotherapy. These receptor sequences come from a man over 45 with gastric cancer.

The chain combines TRBV18 with TRBJ2-6, with 8 bases matching TRBD1. Germline CDR1 is KGHSH and CDR2 is LQKENI. This CDR3 is built from 17 residues. V lost 2 bases, J lost 0 bases, and 3 bases stayed unmatched. Here the CDR3 reads CASSPSTGDSGANVLTF. In DNA form, the CDR3 reads TGTGCCAGCTCACCATCGACAGGGGACTCTGGGGCCAACGTCCTGACTTTC.

V usage is TRBV19 and J usage is TRBJ1-5; D uncertain. Per the germline V gene, CDR1 is LNHDA and CDR2 is SQIVND (reference sequence). Trimming took off 9 bases at V and 4 bases at J, with 22 bases between the two ends. This CDR3 has 16 amino acids. The CDR3 DNA sequence: TGTGCCAGCAGTGGGCCCCGGGATCGGCTAAATCAGCCCCAGCATTTT. Translation gives CASSGPRDRLNQPQHF.

The chain couples TRBV28 to TRBJ1-1; D not certain. V gave up 6 bases and J gave up 9 bases, with 14 bases separating them. Per the germline V gene, CDR1 is MDHEN and CDR2 is SYDVKM. The CDR3 is made up of 12 amino acids. The CDR3 bases are TGTGCCAGCAGAACCGACCGGTGGAAAGCTTTCTTT. This gives the protein CASRTDRWKAFF. The whole variable domain, filled in from reference TRBV28 and TRBJ1-1, reads DVKVTQSSRYLVKRTGEKVFLECVQDMDHENMFWYRQDPGLGLRLIYFSYDVKMKEKGDIPEGYSVSREKKERFSLILESASTNQTSMYLCASRTDRWKAFFGQGTRLTVV.

V and J are TRBV28 and TRBJ1-5; possible D gene TRBD1, 5 bases. The CDR3 has 18 residues. V lost 4 bases and J lost 11, with 30 bases in between. Germline values: CDR1 MDHEN, CDR2 SYDVKM. For the CDR3, the DNA is TGTGCCAGCAGTTCGAAGGTTCAGGCACAGGCTACCGAAGGGGCCCAGCATTTT. Translated, it gives CASSSKVQAQATEGAQHF.

This chain links TRBV7-6 with TRBJ2-1; 7 nucleotides align to TRBD2. CDR3 size: 15 residues. V lost 3 bases and J lost 6; bases outside the gene matches: 8. Germline CDR1 is SGHVS and CDR2 is FNYEAQ. The CDR3 DNA is TGTGCCAGCAGCTTGGGAGGGCAGAAGAGCAATGAGCAGTTCTTC. It codes for CASSLGGQKSNEQFF.

The rearrangement uses TRBV28 and TRBJ1-1, with D possibly matching TRBD1 (5 bases). The V gene's germline CDR1 is MDHEN and CDR2 SYDVKM. V was cut by 3 bases and J by 10 bases, with 12 bases left in between. The CDR3 loop spans 12 amino acids. The CDR3 coding sequence is TGTGCCAGCAGTTTGTGGACTCAGGGAGCTTTCTTT. It specifies CASSLWTQGAFF.

The V and J genes are TRBV27 and TRBJ2-1; 10 nucleotides match TRBD2. Germline V gene sequence: CDR1 MNHEY, CDR2 SMNVEV (reference sequence). This CDR3 contains 14 residues. The V segment lost 7 bases and the J segment 6 bases; nucleotides outside the gene matches: 6. The CDR3 DNA is TGTGCCAGCAAAACTAGCGGGATGGGCAATGAGCAGTTCTTC. This sequence encodes CASKTSGMGNEQFF.

The count of this clone is one. The chain employs TRBV18 and TRBJ1-4; 10 positions match TRBD1. With V trimmed by 6 bases and J by 5 bases, 3 bases remained unmatched. Per the germline V gene, CDR1 is KGHSH and CDR2 is LQKENI. The CDR3 has 14 amino acids. In nucleotides, the CDR3 is TGTGCCAGCTCCCGGGGACAGGGGAATGAAAAACTGTTTTTT. As protein: CASSRGQGNEKLFF.

The chain has TRBV28 and TRBJ2-7; 9 bases are shared with TRBD2. The germline CDR1 and CDR2 sequences are MDHEN and SYDVKM. The V gene end was trimmed by 6 bases and the J gene end by 0 bases; junction bases not matched to a gene: 6. The CDR3 is made up of 15 amino acids. CDR3 protein: CASSLPLAGSYEQYF. CDR3 nucleotides: TGTGCCAGCAGCTTACCACTAGCGGGCTCCTACGAGCAGTACTTC.

This chain joins TRBV4-1 and TRBJ1-1; 7 nucleotides align to TRBD1. Germline CDR1 is MGHRA and CDR2 is YSYEKL. The CDR3 has 17 amino acids. V lost 4 bases, J lost 0 bases, and 11 bases stayed unmatched. The CDR3 DNA follows: TGCGCCAGCAGCCCCGACCCCAGGGGGTCCATGAACACTGAAGCTTTCTTT. Translated: CASSPDPRGSMNTEAFF.

This clone has only one observation. The chain has TRBV12-5 and TRBJ2-7; D not certain. The CDR3 runs 11 residues. Germline V gene sequence: CDR1 LGHNT, CDR2 FRNRAP. V shed 0 bases and J shed 4 bases, with 1 base lying between them. The CDR3 protein is CASGLVYEQYF. CDR3 DNA sequence: TGTGCTAGTGGTTTGGTATACGAGCAGTACTTC.

This rearrangement joins TRBV9 to TRBJ2-7; 11 nucleotides align to TRBD2. Losses at the gene ends were 3 bases for V and 5 bases for J; bases not matched to a gene: 13. CDR1 and CDR2 from the germline V gene are SGDLS and YYNGEE. The CDR3 covers 17 residues. The CDR3 loop reads CASSATSTSGRGNEQYF. The CDR3 region has the DNA TGTGCCAGCAGCGCGACCTCAACTAGCGGGAGAGGGAACGAGCAGTACTTC.

The genes are TRBV2 and TRBJ2-1, with D unclear. V was shortened by 8 bases and J by 0 bases, with 11 bases between the two germline ends. The CDR3 sequence is 14 residues long. CDR1 and CDR2 from the germline V gene are SNHLY and FYNNEI. Here the CDR3 reads CASVTFHSYNEQFF. CDR3 in DNA: TGTGCCAGCGTCACCTTCCACTCCTACAATGAGCAGTTCTTC.

The chain has TRBV28 and TRBJ2-3; tentatively, D is TRBD2 (6 bases). The length of the CDR3 is 15 residues. Between the trimmed V and J ends, which lost 6 bases and 1 base, there was a span of 14 bases. The germline gives CDR1 MDHEN, CDR2 SYDVKM. CDR3 residues: CASSGRERGTDTQYF. Here the CDR3 DNA reads TGTGCCAGCAGCGGCCGGGAGAGGGGCACAGATACGCAGTATTTT.

The chain carries TRBV27 and TRBJ2-7; D gene ambiguous. CDR3 length equals 15 residues. Trimming stripped 2 bases from V and 0 bases from J, with 11 bases between. In germline, CDR1 is MNHEY, CDR2 SMNVEV (reference sequence). This chain's CDR3 is CASSLSDPSSYEQYF. In DNA form, the CDR3 reads TGTGCCAGCAGTTTAAGTGACCCTAGCTCCTACGAGCAGTACTTC.

DNA of the CDR3: TGTGCCAGCAGTCTCGACAGGACCACCGGGGAGCTGTTTTTT. Translation: CASSLDRTTGELFF. This chain links TRBV14 with TRBJ2-2, with a possible D match to TRBD1 (6 bases). The germline V and J ends were trimmed by 6 bases and 4 bases, with 12 bases remaining between them. The CDR3 spans 14 residues. Germline V CDR1 and CDR2: SGHDN, FVKESK.

The CDR3 coding sequence is TGTGCCAGCAGCTTAGGTCCAGGTGGATACGAGCAGTACTTC. This gives the protein CASSLGPGGYEQYF. The chain has TRBV7-9 and TRBJ2-7; unclear D gene. CDR1 SEHNR and CDR2 FQNEAQ come from the germline V gene (reference sequence). The CDR3 loop spans 14 amino acids. Trimming shortened V by 1 base and J by 4 bases, and 11 bases separated the two germline ends.

The rearrangement links TRBV7-9 to TRBJ2-7, with 10 positions matching TRBD1. Germline CDR1 reads SEHNR; CDR2 reads FQNEAQ (reference sequence). J was trimmed by 4 bases and V by 0 bases; bases with no gene match: 9. The CDR3 runs to 17 residues. The CDR3 sequence: CASSLAFAGTGEYEQYF. DNA for the CDR3: TGTGCCAGCAGCTTAGCGTTTGCGGGGACAGGGGAATACGAGCAGTACTTC. The full variable domain, in which reference TRBV7-9 and TRBJ2-7 provide the parts outside the CDR3, is DTGVSQNPRHKITKRGQNVTFRCDPISEHNRLYWYRQTLGQGPEFLTYFQNEAQLEKSRLLSDRFSAERPKGSFSTLEIQRTEQGDSAMYLCASSLAFAGTGEYEQYFGPGTRLTVT.

This sequence joins TRBV19 and TRBJ2-3; D call uncertain. In germline, CDR1 is LNHDA, CDR2 SQIVND (reference sequence). The CDR3 runs 13 residues. Trimming left V 7 bases short and J 1 base short, with 9 bases between. The CDR3 sequence is CASTVPGTDTQYF. The CDR3 nucleotides are TGTGCCAGTACAGTCCCGGGCACAGATACGCAGTATTTT.